This TCR beta chain derives from a study of untreated major depressive disorder. General study results and limits: TRBV05-01 (Vbeta 5.1) usage was higher in CD4+ T cells of depressed patients than controls.

From germline, CDR1 is SGHDN and CDR2 FVKESK. The V end lost 0 bases, the J end lost 2 bases, and 11 bases lay between the germline ends. This CDR3 has 15 amino acids. The assay was immunoSEQ multiplex PCR, and TCRdb's table has in-frame clones only and misses some. The data show about 25,000 clones, about 89% seen once. Notes on this clone: What it binds is unknown.

Sequences were obtained from CD4+ T cells from PBMCs. This TCR came from a woman in her twenties or thirties with major depressive disorder. V gene TRBV14 combines with J gene TRBJ2-7, with D unclear. CDR3 sequence reads: CASSQDWPDPYEQYF. The CDR3 DNA follows: TGTGCCAGCAGCCAAGATTGGCCAGATCCCTACGAGCAGTACTTC.